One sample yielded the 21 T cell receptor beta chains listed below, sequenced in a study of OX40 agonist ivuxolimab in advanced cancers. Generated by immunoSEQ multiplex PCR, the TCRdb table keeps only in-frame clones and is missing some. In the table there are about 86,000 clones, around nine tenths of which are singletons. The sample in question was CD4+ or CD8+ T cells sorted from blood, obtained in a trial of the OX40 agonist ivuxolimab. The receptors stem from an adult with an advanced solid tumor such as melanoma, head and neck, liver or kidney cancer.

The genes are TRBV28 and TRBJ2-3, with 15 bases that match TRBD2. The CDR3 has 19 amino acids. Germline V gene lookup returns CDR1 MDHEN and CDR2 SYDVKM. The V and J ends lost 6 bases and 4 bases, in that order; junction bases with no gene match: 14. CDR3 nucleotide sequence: TGTGCCAGCAGCAACAAACCGGGACTAGCGGGAGGTCCGGCAGATACGCAGTATTTT. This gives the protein CASSNKPGLAGGPADTQYF.

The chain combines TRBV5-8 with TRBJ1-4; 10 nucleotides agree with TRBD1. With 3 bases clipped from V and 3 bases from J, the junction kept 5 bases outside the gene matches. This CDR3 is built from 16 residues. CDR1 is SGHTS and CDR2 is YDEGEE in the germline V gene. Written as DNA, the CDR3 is TGTGCCAGCAGCTCGGACAGGGGGGGTCCTAATGAAAAACTGTTTTTT. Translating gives CASSSDRGGPNEKLFF.

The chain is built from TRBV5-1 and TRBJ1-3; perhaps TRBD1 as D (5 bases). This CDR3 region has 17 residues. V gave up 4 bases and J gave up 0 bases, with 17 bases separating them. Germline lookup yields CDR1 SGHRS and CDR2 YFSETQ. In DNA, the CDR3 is TGCGCCAGCAGCCGGGACGCAGGGATGAACTCTGGAAACACCATATATTTT. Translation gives CASSRDAGMNSGNTIYF.

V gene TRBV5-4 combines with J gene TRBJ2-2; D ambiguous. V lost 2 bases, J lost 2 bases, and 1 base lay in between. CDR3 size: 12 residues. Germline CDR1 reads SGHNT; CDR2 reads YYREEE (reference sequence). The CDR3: CASSFNTGELFF. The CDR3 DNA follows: TGTGCCAGCAGCTTTAACACCGGGGAGCTGTTTTTT.

The chain's CDR3 is CSVPRGANTGELFF. CDR3 in DNA: TGCAGCGTTCCCAGGGGAGCCAACACCGGGGAGCTGTTTTTT. The chain employs TRBV29-1 and TRBJ2-2; D might be TRBD1 (6 bases). Deletions cut 5 bases from V and 2 bases from J, with 12 bases between. The germline V gene encodes CDR1 SQVTM and CDR2 ANQGSEA. The CDR3 contains 14 residues.

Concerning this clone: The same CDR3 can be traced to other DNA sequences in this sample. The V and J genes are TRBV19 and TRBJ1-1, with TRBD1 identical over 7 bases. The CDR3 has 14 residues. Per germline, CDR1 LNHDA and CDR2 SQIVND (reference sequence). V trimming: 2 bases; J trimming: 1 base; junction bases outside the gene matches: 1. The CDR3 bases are TGTGCCAGTAGTATAAGACAGGGGAACACTGAAGCTTTCTTT. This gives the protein CASSIRQGNTEAFF.

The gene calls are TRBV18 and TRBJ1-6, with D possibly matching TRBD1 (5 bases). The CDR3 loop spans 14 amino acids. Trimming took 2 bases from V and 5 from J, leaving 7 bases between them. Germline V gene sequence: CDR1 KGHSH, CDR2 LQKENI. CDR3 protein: CASSPDSNNSPLHF. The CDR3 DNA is TGTGCCAGCTCACCAGACAGCAATAATTCACCCCTCCACTTT. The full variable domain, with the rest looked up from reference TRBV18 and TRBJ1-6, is NAGVMQNPRHLVRRRGQEARLRCSPMKGHSHVYWYRQLPEEGLKFMVYLQKENIIDESGMPKERFSAEFPKEGPSILRIQQVVRGDSAAYFCASSPDSNNSPLHFGNGTRLTVT.

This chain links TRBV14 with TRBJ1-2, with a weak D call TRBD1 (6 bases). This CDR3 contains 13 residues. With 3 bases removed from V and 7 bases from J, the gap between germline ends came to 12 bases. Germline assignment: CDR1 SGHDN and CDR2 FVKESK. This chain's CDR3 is CASSQQGSGGYTF. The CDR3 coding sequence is TGTGCCAGCAGCCAGCAGGGGTCGGGTGGCTACACCTTC.

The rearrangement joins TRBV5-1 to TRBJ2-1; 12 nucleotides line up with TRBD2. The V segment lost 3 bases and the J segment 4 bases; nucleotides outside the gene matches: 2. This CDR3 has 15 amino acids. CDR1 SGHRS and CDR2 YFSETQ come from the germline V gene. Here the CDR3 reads CASSSTSGGYNEQFF. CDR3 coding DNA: TGCGCCAGCAGCTCAACTAGCGGGGGGTACAATGAGCAGTTCTTC.

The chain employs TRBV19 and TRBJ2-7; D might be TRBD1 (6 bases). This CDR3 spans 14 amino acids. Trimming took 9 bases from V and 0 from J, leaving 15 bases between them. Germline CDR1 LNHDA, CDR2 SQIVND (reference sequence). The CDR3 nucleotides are TGTGCCAGCTCCGACAGGACTCGCTCCTACGAGCAGTACTTC. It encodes CASSDRTRSYEQYF.

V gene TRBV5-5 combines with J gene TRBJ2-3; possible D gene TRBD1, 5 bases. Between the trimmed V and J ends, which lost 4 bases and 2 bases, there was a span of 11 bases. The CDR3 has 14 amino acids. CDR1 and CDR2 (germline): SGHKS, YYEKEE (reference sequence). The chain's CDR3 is CASSQGPFTDTQYF. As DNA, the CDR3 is TGTGCCAGCAGCCAGGGCCCTTTCACAGATACGCAGTATTTT.

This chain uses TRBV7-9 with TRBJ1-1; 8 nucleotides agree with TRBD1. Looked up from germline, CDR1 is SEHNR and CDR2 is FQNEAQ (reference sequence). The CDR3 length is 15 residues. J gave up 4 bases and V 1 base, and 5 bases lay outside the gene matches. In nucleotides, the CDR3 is TGTGCCAGCAGCTTAGGAGGACAGGGACCCACTGAAGCTTTCTTT. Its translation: CASSLGGQGPTEAFF.

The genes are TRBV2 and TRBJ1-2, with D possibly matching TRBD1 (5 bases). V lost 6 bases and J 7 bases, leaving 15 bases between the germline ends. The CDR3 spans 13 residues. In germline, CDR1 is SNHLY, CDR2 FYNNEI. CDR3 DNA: TGTGCCAGCAGCCCGACCGCCGGGGCTGGCTACACCTTC. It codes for CASSPTAGAGYTF.

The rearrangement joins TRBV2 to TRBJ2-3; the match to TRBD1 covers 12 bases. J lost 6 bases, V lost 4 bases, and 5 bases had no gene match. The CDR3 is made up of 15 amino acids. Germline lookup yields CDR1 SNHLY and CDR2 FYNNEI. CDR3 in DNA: TGTGCCAGCAGTGCGGGACAGGGGGCATCCGATACGCAGTATTTT. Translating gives CASSAGQGASDTQYF. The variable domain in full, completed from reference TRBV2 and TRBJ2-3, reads EPEVTQTPSHQVTQMGQEVILRCVPISNHLYFYWYRQILGQKVEFLVSFYNNEISEKSEIFDDQFSVERPDGSNFTLKIRSTKLEDSAMYFCASSAGQGASDTQYFGPGTRLTVL.

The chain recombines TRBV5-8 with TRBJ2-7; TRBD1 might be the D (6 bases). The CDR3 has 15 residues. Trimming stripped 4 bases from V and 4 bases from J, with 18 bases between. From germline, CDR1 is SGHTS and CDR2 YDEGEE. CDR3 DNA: TGTGCCAGCAGCCTTGGAACAGGGCGATTGTACGAGCAGTACTTC. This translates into CASSLGTGRLYEQYF.

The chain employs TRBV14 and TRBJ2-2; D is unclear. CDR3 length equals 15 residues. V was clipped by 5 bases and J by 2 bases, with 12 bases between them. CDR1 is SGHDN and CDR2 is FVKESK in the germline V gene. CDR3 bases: TGTGCCAGCAGCGCTCAGTGGGTTAACACCGGGGAGCTGTTTTTT. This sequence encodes CASSAQWVNTGELFF.

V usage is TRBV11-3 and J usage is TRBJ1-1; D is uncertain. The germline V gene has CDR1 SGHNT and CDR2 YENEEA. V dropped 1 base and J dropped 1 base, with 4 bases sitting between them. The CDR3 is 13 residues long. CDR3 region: CASSLGRNTEAFF. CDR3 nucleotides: TGTGCCAGCAGCTTAGGCAGGAACACTGAAGCTTTCTTT.

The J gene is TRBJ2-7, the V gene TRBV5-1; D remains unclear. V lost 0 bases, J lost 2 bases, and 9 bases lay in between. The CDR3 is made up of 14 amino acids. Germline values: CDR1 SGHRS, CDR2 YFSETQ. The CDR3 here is CASSLVGRTYEQYF. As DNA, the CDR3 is TGCGCCAGCAGCTTGGTTGGGCGTACCTACGAGCAGTACTTC. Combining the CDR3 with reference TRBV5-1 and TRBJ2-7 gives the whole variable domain KAGVTQTPRYLIKTRGQQVTLSCSPISGHRSVSWYQQTPGQGLQFLFEYFSETQRNKGNFPGRFSGRQFSNSRSEMNVSTLELGDSALYLCASSLVGRTYEQYFGPGTRLTVT.

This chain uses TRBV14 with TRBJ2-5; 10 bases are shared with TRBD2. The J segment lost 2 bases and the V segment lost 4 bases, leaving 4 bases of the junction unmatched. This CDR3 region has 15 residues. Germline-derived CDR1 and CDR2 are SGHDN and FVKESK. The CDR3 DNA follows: TGTGCCAGCAGCCTACTAGCGGGGCGACAAGAGACCCAGTACTTC. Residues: CASSLLAGRQETQYF.

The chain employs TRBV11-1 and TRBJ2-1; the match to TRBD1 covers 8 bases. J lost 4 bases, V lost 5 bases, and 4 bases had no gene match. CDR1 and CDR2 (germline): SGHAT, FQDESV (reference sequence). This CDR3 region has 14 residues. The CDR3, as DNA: TGTGCCAGCAGCCCGGACAGGGCATACAATGAGCAGTTCTTC. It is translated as CASSPDRAYNEQFF.

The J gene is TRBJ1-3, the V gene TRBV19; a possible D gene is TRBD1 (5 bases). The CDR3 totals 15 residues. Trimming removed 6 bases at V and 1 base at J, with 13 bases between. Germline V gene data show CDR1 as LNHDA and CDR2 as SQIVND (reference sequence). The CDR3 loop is CASRLGHLSGNTIYF. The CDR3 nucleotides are TGTGCCAGTAGGCTCGGACACTTATCTGGAAACACCATATATTTT.